This entry lists 9 T cell receptor beta chains sequenced from one sample in a study of blood T cell repertoires in COVID-19. The repertoire was sequenced with immunoSEQ multiplex PCR; TCRdb's copy has only in-frame clones and lacks some. The sample holds about 440,000 clones, roughly 88% seen once. The sample was peripheral blood. The source of these receptors is a woman aged 45-60 years with COVID-19, enrolled during active disease.

The chain employs TRBV10-2 and TRBJ1-1, with 8 bases that match TRBD1. Per germline, CDR1 WSHSY and CDR2 SAAADI. This CDR3 is built from 16 residues. The trim removed 10 bases at V and 0 bases at J, leaving 13 bases unmatched. For the CDR3, the DNA is TGCGCCATCTCGTTGCAGGGACAGGCCATGAACACTGAAGCTTTCTTT. Translated, it gives CAISLQGQAMNTEAFF.

The V gene is TRBV6-1, the J gene TRBJ2-7, with 7 bases aligning to TRBD2. The CDR3 length is 16 residues. Per the germline V gene, CDR1 is MNHNS and CDR2 is SASEGT. Trimming removed 1 base from V and 2 bases from J; junction bases left unmatched: 8. As DNA, the CDR3 is TGTGCCAGCAGTGAAGTGAGCGGGACGGGCACCTACGAGCAGTACTTC. Protein: CASSEVSGTGTYEQYF.

The chain recombines TRBV7-3 with TRBJ2-3; TRBD2 aligns across 11 bases. In germline, CDR1 is SGHTA, CDR2 FQGTGA. The CDR3 contains 16 residues. With V trimmed by 5 bases and J by 4 bases, 8 bases remained unmatched. Here the CDR3 DNA reads TGTGCCAGCAGCGTATCCGGGACTAGCGGCCCAGATACGCAGTATTTT. Translated, it gives CASSVSGTSGPDTQYF. The full variable domain, completed using reference TRBV7-3 and TRBJ2-3, is GAGVSQTPSNKVTEKGKYVELRCDPISGHTALYWYRQSLGQGPEFLIYFQGTGAADDSGLPNDRFFAVRPEGSVSTLKIQRTERGDSAVYLCASSVSGTSGPDTQYFGPGTRLTVL.

The chain is built from TRBV15 and TRBJ2-1, with 7 bases identical to TRBD2. This CDR3 spans 14 amino acids. The germline V gene encodes CDR1 LNHNV and CDR2 YYDKDF (reference sequence). The trim removed 5 bases at V and 8 bases at J, leaving 9 bases unmatched. Here the CDR3 reads CATSHWEGTDEQFF. In DNA form, the CDR3 reads TGTGCCACCAGCCATTGGGAGGGGACGGATGAGCAGTTCTTC.

This chain connects TRBV2 to TRBJ1-4; perhaps TRBD1 as D (5 bases). The CDR3 sequence is 15 residues long. The V gene's germline CDR1 is SNHLY and CDR2 FYNNEI. Trimming pared 8 bases from V and 0 bases from J, leaving 13 bases between. For the CDR3, the DNA is TGTGCCAGCGGGGCCGAACAGTCAACTAATGAAAAACTGTTTTTT. Its protein is CASGAEQSTNEKLFF.

This clone was seen just once. This sequence joins TRBV5-6 and TRBJ2-3, with D maybe TRBD2 (5 bases). The CDR3 length is 11 residues. Deletions cut 5 bases from V and 11 bases from J, with 12 bases between. The germline V gene has CDR1 SGHDT and CDR2 YYEEEE. The CDR3 sequence: CASSLREEQYF. The CDR3 coding sequence is TGTGCCAGCAGTTTACGGGAAGAGCAGTATTTT.

The chain has TRBV4-1 and TRBJ2-1; perhaps TRBD2 as D (6 bases). The CDR3 sequence is 14 residues long. Trimming removed 5 bases at V and 8 bases at J, with 16 bases between. The germline V gene has CDR1 MGHRA and CDR2 YSYEKL. The CDR3 spells CASSIRTGGDEQFF. CDR3 coding DNA: TGCGCCAGCAGCATACGGACTGGCGGGGATGAGCAGTTCTTC.

This clone was counted between two and nine times. V and J are TRBV4-2 and TRBJ1-1, with 7 bases fitting TRBD1. This CDR3 contains 13 residues. CDR1 is LGHNA, CDR2 YNFKEQ, per germline. The junction had 4 bases not matched to a gene; V was cut back by 6 bases and J by 3 bases. The CDR3: CASRPDRDTEAFF. CDR3 in DNA: TGTGCCAGCAGACCCGACAGGGACACTGAAGCTTTCTTT.

CDR3 loop: CASSSSTGVPLQETQYF. Here the CDR3 DNA reads TGTGCCAGCAGCTCCTCCACAGGGGTCCCTTTACAAGAGACCCAGTACTTC. V gene TRBV9 combines with J gene TRBJ2-5; TRBD1 matches at 7 bases. Germline trimming cut 4 bases from V and 2 bases from J; bases unmatched to any gene: 14. Germline lookup yields CDR1 SGDLS and CDR2 YYNGEE. The CDR3 sequence is 17 residues long.